The present TCR beta chain was sequenced within a study of T cell clusters in autoimmune cytopenias. TRB amplification used approximately 270 ng of peripheral blood genomic DNA. Overall study findings and caveats: TRB repertoire shifts in secondary cytopenia and chronic lymphocytic leukemia mostly reflected lymphoma, not autoimmunity. A dominant lymphoma-associated repertoire apparently masked the cluster-lack signature in secondary cytopenia versus chronic lymphocytic leukemia. Compared with active autoimmune hepatitis patients, healthy donors showed almost three-fold more exclusive TRB clusters.

TRB was amplified by touch-down multiplex PCR, primer pools A and B combined. TCRdb reprocessed the multiplex PCR reads, with one entry per CDR3 protein and no DNA. The sample data list just over 3,500 distinct CDR3 sequences. The CDR3 spans 13 residues. Germline V CDR1 and CDR2: SGHRS, YFSETQ. A word on this clonotype: The antigen remains undetermined.

V and J are TRBV5-1 and TRBJ2-3. The sequence was obtained from a human donor with an autoimmune cytopenia or autoimmune hepatitis (not recorded which). The sequencing sample was made of peripheral blood. This chain's CDR3 is CASGTQSTDTQYF.